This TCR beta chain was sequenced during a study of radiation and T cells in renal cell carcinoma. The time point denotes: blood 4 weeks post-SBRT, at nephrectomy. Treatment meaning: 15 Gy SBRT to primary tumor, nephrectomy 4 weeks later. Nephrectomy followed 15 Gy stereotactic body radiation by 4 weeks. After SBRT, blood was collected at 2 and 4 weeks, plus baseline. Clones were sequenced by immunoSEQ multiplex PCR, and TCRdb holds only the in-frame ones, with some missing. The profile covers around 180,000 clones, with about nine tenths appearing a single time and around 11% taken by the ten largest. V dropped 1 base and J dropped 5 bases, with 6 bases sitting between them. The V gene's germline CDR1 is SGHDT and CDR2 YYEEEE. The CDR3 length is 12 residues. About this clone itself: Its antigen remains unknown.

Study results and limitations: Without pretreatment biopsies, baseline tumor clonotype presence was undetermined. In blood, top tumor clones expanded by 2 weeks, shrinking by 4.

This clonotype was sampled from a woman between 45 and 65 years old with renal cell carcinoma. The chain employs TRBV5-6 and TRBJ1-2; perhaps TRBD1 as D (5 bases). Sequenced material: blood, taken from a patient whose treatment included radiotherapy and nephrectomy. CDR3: CASSLRGYGYTF. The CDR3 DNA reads TGTGCCAGCAGCTTGCGGGGGTATGGCTACACCTTC.